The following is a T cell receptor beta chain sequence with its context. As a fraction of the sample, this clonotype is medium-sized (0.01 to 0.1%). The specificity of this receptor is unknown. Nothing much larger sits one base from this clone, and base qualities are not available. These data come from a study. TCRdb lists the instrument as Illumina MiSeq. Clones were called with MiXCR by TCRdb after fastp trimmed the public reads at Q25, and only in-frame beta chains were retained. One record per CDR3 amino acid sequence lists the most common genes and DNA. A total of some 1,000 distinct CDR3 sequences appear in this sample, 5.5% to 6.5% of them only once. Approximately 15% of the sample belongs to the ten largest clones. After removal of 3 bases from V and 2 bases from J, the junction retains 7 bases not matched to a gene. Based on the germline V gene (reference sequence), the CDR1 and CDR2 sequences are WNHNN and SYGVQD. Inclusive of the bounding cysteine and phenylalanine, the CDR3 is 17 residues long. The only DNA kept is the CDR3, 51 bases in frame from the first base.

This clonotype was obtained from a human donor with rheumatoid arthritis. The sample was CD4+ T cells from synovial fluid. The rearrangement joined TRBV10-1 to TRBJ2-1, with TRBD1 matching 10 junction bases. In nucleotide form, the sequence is TGCGCCAGCAGTGACGTTCTGGACAGGGGGACCTACAATGAGCAGTTCTTC. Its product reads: CASSDVLDRGTYNEQFF.